These 7 T cell receptor beta chains came from one sample sequenced in a study of blood T cell repertoires in COVID-19. Some clones are missing from TCRdb's copy, which holds only in-frame ones; the method was immunoSEQ multiplex PCR. The table has about 73,000 clones, roughly 87% seen once. The sample consisted of peripheral blood. The receptor set was obtained from a man older than 75 with acute or convalescent COVID-19.

The rearrangement links TRBV11-2 to TRBJ1-5; 7 nucleotides agree with TRBD1. CDR3 length: 13 amino acids. Per the germline V gene, CDR1 is SGHAT and CDR2 is FQNNGV. V was pared by 1 base and J by 7 bases, with 1 base of the junction left unmatched. The CDR3 sequence: CASSLGTGQPQHF. CDR3 nucleotides: TGTGCCAGCAGCTTAGGGACAGGACAGCCCCAGCATTTT.

The chain combines TRBV14 with TRBJ2-7; TRBD2 aligns across 10 bases. This CDR3 region has 16 residues. V was pared by 1 base and J by 6 bases, with 9 bases of the junction left unmatched. Germline assignment: CDR1 SGHDN and CDR2 FVKESK. This CDR3 is CASSQVPSGRASEQYF. In DNA, the CDR3 is TGTGCCAGCAGCCAAGTACCAAGCGGGAGGGCTAGCGAGCAGTACTTC.

The chain carries TRBV7-2 and TRBJ2-1; D possibly corresponds to TRBD1 (8 bases). The germline V gene encodes CDR1 SGHTA and CDR2 FQGNSA. The germline V and J ends were trimmed by 5 bases and 7 bases, with 18 bases remaining between them. The CDR3 has 15 residues. The chain's CDR3 is CASSPRTGRVNEQFF. CDR3 DNA sequence: TGTGCCAGCAGCCCTCGGACAGGGAGGGTGAATGAGCAGTTCTTC.

This clone has just a few counts. The V and J genes are TRBV7-9 and TRBJ1-2; 7 bases map to TRBD1. The CDR3 runs 15 residues. With 10 bases clipped from V and 3 bases from J, the junction kept 14 bases outside the gene matches. Germline V gene sequence: CDR1 SEHNR, CDR2 FQNEAQ (reference sequence). CDR3 coding DNA: TGTGCCATCCCCCCCGGTCGGGACAGCCACTATGGCTACACCTTC. Residues: CAIPPGRDSHYGYTF. Full variable domain (outside the CDR3, taken from reference TRBV7-9 and TRBJ1-2): DTGVSQNPRHKITKRGQNVTFRCDPISEHNRLYWYRQTLGQGPEFLTYFQNEAQLEKSRLLSDRFSAERPKGSFSTLEIQRTEQGDSAMYLCAIPPGRDSHYGYTFGSGTRLTVV.

The chain has TRBV19 and TRBJ1-1, with D maybe TRBD1 (5 bases). CDR3 length: 14 residues. Per germline, CDR1 LNHDA and CDR2 SQIVND (reference sequence). The ends were cut back, 3 bases at V and 1 base at J, with 9 bases in the middle. The CDR3: CASSIRVRNTEAFF. CDR3 sequence (DNA): TGTGCCAGTAGTATCAGGGTACGGAACACTGAAGCTTTCTTT.

This chain connects TRBV12-5 to TRBJ2-7, with D possibly being TRBD1 (5 bases). Trimming left V 1 base short and J 2 bases short, with 15 bases between. Germline V gives CDR1 LGHNT, CDR2 FRNRAP. This CDR3 spans 16 amino acids. The CDR3 DNA sequence: TGTGCTAGTGGTTTGGGGTACTCAGGGATCACCTACGAGCAGTACTTC. It specifies CASGLGYSGITYEQYF.

As to this clone: Sequence at one end of the junction differs from germline and may be a read error. The V and J genes are TRBV30 and TRBJ2-7; tentatively, D is TRBD2 (5 bases). The germline gives CDR1 GTSNPN, CDR2 SVGIG (reference sequence). The CDR3 is 11 amino acids. The CDR3 loop is CAWSVLSGVQF. The CDR3 DNA sequence: TGTGCCTGGAGTGTACTCAGCGGCGTACAGTTC.